This T cell receptor (beta chain) emerged from a study of metastatic and nonmetastatic thyroid tumors. CDR1 DFQATT and CDR2 SNEGSKA come from the germline V gene (reference sequence). Trimming stripped 3 bases from V and 8 bases from J, with 22 bases between. The CDR3 totals 15 residues. Prior to thyroid surgery, none of the patients had received any treatment. TCRdb re-called the PCR reads with MiXCR. This sample carries about 9,900 clones, approximately 10% of them seen once, and the ten largest clones take 7.6%. This clone was counted at least ten times. Sequenced sample: tumor tissue. The chain links TRBV20-1 to TRBJ1-2; perhaps TRBD1 as D (5 bases). This sequence originates from a female donor with papillary thyroid cancer or a benign thyroid nodule (not recorded which). Some clones in this sample may be carry-over from other donors' samples. The CDR3 is CSARDPSARVGGYTF. Here the CDR3 DNA reads TGCAGTGCTAGGGACCCCAGTGCCAGGGTAGGCGGCTACACCTTC.